The rows below give T cell receptor beta chains drawn from one sample of a study of T cell repertoires in cytomegalovirus infection. No antigen is known for these receptors. TCRdb redid the calling of the reads with MiXCR, one entry per CDR3 protein. The sample contains around 800,000 distinct CDR3 sequences, 30% to 35% of which appear only once. Sample: cultured CD8+ T cells from PBMCs, taken from culture after CMV antigen stimulation. These receptors all stem from a human donor in good health (CMV status not recorded). Some clones in this sample may be carry-over from other donors' samples. Each CDR3 is given with its conserved first and last residue. D genes are given only for firm matches. Clone size is not always given. Where it is, it says once, few, many or a class for expanded clones.

>TRBD1|TRBV7-9|TRBJ1-2|-
CASSLAGTGGSYGYTF
TGTGCCAGCAGCTTAGCCGGGACAGGGGGCTCCTATGGCTACACCTTC
>TRBD1|TRBV5-1|TRBJ1-2|few
CATAEMQGANYGYTF
TGCGCGACCGCGGAAATGCAGGGGGCTAACTATGGCTACACCTTC
>-|TRBV7-6|TRBJ2-3|few
CASSLIAKGTDTQYF
TGTGCCAGCAGCTTAATCGCGAAGGGCACAGATACGCAGTATTTT
>-|TRBV6-5|TRBJ2-3|few
CASSYSVPGTDTQYF
TGTGCCAGCAGTTACTCTGTCCCTGGCACAGATACGCAGTATTTT
>-|TRBV2|TRBJ1-1|-
CASSKVSRDTEAFF
TGTGCCAGCAGTAAAGTCTCTCGGGACACTGAAGCTTTCTTT
>-|TRBV4-1|TRBJ2-1|few
CASSQGLTGENNEQFF
TGCGCCAGCAGCCAAGGTCTGACGGGGGAAAACAATGAGCAGTTCTTC
>TRBD1|TRBV19|TRBJ2-3|many
CASSPRQGRTDTQYF
TGTGCCAGTAGTCCCCGACAGGGGAGGACAGATACGCAGTATTTT
>-|TRBV7-6|TRBJ1-1|few
CASSLRDLLDTEAFF
TGTGCCAGCAGCCTCCGGGACTTGTTGGACACTGAAGCTTTCTTT
>-|TRBV2|TRBJ2-2|-
CASSILSGTDIYTGELFF
TGTGCCAGCAGTATATTGTCCGGGACCGATATTTACACCGGGGAGCTGTTTTTT
>TRBD2|TRBV27|TRBJ2-4|few
CASSLSIPEGASGGKNIQYF
TGTGCCAGCAGTTTATCGATACCGGAAGGGGCTAGCGGGGGCAAAAACATTCAGTACTTC
>-|TRBV12-3/TRBV12-4|TRBJ2-2|-
CASSLNPGIGELFF
TGTGCCAGCAGTTTAAATCCGGGGATCGGGGAGCTGTTTTTT
>-|TRBV5-6|TRBJ1-1|-
CASSLDRGLLVNTEAFF
TGTGCCAGCAGCTTGGATAGGGGACTCCTAGTGAACACTGAAGCTTTCTTT
>TRBD2|TRBV12-3/TRBV12-4|TRBJ2-3|few
CASSLKWAGGPADTQYF
TGTGCCAGCAGTTTAAAGTGGGCGGGGGGGCCAGCAGATACGCAGTATTTT
>TRBD2|TRBV6-1|TRBJ2-1|few
CASSPGLAGEENEQFF
TGTGCCAGCAGCCCCGGACTAGCGGGGGAGGAAAATGAGCAGTTCTTC
>-|TRBV7-6|TRBJ1-6|-
CASSLGTGTSNSPLHF
TGTGCCAGCAGCTTAGGAACCGGGACAAGTAATTCACCCCTCCACTTT
>-|TRBV3-1|TRBJ2-7|-
CASSQESVETYEQYF
TGTGCCAGCAGCCAAGAGAGCGTGGAAACCTACGAGCAGTACTTC
>-|TRBV7-9|TRBJ2-5|few
CASSLGAIGDLPF
TGTGCCAGCAGCTTAGGAGCAATTGGGGATCTCCCCTTC
>TRBD1|TRBV6-5|TRBJ1-1|few
CASSRYWDRGLDTEAFF
TGTGCCAGCAGCAGGTACTGGGACAGGGGGCTGGACACTGAAGCTTTCTTT
>TRBD1|TRBV12-3/TRBV12-4|TRBJ1-5|-
CASSGYRGDSNQPQHF
TGTGCCAGCAGTGGCTACAGGGGGGATAGCAATCAGCCCCAGCATTTT
>-|TRBV5-1|TRBJ2-2|-
CASNLYVGELFF
TGCGCCAGCAACCTTTATGTCGGGGAGCTGTTTTTT
>TRBD1|TRBV6-5|TRBJ2-2|-
CASSSSRDRGRLGTGELFF
TGTGCCAGCAGCAGCAGCCGGGACAGGGGGCGCCTAGGCACCGGGGAGCTGTTTTTT
>TRBD1|TRBV12-5|TRBJ1-2|-
CASGLSQGAGGYTF
TGTGCTAGTGGTTTGTCACAGGGGGCAGGGGGCTACACCTTC
>TRBD2|TRBV29-1|TRBJ2-1|-
CSVETGTNYNEQFF
TGCAGCGTTGAGACCGGGACTAACTACAATGAGCAGTTCTTC
>TRBD1|TRBV9|TRBJ1-2|-
CASSWDSLNYGYTF
TGTGCCAGCAGTTGGGACAGCCTTAACTATGGCTACACCTTC
>TRBD2|TRBV2|TRBJ2-2|-
CASSETGQRGAPAGELFF
TGTGCCAGCAGTGAAACGGGCCAGCGGGGGGCGCCAGCCGGGGAGCTGTTTTTT
>TRBD1|TRBV7-2|TRBJ1-4|-
CASSLEDRANEKLFF
TGTGCCAGCAGCTTAGAGGACAGGGCCAATGAAAAACTGTTTTTT
>TRBD1|TRBV19|TRBJ1-1|-
CASSLMGGQGAGNTEAFF
TGTGCCAGTAGTCTAATGGGGGGACAGGGGGCCGGGAACACTGAAGCTTTCTTT